Sequencing of this T cell receptor (beta chain) was carried out in a study of blood T cell repertoires in COVID-19. Measured with immunoSEQ multiplex PCR; TCRdb has only the in-frame clones, and not every one. The repertoire includes approximately 230,000 clones, 80% to 95% of them detected once, and 1.9% sits in the top ten. The CDR3 sequence is 13 residues long. The germline V gene has CDR1 KGHDR and CDR2 SFDVKD. Trimming at V came to 2 bases and at J to 7 bases, leaving 2 bases not matched to a gene. Participant reports of clinical history set cohort assignment. The sequence was collected from a woman aged 18-29 years who had recovered from COVID-19. The genes are TRBV24-1 and TRBJ1-2, with 8 bases fitting TRBD1. Specimen: PBMCs or T cells enriched from blood (not recorded which). CDR3 coding DNA: TGTGCCACCAGTGATTGGACAGGGCTTGGCTACACCTTC. Translated: CATSDWTGLGYTF.